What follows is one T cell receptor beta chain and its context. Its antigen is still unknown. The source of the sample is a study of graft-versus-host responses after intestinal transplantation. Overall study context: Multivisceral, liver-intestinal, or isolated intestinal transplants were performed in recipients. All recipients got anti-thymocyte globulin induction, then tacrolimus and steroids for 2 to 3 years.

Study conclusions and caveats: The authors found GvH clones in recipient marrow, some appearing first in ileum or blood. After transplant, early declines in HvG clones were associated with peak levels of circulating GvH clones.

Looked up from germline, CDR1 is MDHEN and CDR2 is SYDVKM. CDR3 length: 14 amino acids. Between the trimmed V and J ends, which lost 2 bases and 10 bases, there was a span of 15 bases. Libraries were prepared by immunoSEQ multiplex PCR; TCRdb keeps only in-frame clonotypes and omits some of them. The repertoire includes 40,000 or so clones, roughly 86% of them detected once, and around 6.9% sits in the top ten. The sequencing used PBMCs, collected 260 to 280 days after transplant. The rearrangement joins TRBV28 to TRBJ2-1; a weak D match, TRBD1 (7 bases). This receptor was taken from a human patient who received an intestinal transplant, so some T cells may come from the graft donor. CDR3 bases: TGTGCCAGCAGTTTAACCGGCGGGACAGCGGAGCAGTTCTTC. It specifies CASSLTGGTAEQFF.